This T cell receptor (beta chain) emerged from a study of long-term antiretroviral therapy in people with HIV. Study-wide results and limits: Dominating the repertoire at all time points were the clones that expanded before ART. Older ART regimens were possibly in use when the blood was collected between about 2003 and 2018.

Points on this clone: Its antigen is undetermined.

The germline gives CDR1 SGHTA, CDR2 FQGNSA. Trimming at V came to 5 bases and at J to 0 bases, leaving 3 bases not matched to a gene. This CDR3 has 15 residues. This was the immunoSEQ v3.0 assay at survey level. TCRdb keeps only in-frame clones here, not all; method: immunoSEQ multiplex PCR. The sample shows tens of thousands of clones, roughly 82% of them seen only once. It was in the United States that all participants with HIV were treated. The sequence was obtained from a man younger than 35 with HIV. The starting material was unsorted PBMCs, obtained 0.1 years before starting antiretroviral therapy. This chain uses TRBV7-2 with TRBJ1-5; TRBD1 matches 8 bases. CDR3 nucleotides: TGTGCCAGCAGCCGTGACAGGGGTAGCAATCAGCCCCAGCATTTT. Residues: CASSRDRGSNQPQHF.